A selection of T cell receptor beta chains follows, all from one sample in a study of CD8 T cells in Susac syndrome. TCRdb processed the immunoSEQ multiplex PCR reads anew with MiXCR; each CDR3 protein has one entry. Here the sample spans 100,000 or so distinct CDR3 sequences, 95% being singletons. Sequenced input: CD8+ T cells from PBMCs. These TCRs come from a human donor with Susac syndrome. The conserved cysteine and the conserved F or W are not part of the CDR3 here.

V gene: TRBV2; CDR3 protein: ASSDWQGSNSPLH
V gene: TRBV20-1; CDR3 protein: SATGGNGHEQF
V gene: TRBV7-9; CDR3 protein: AARRGYARSGANVLT
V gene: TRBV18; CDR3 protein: ASSRGRTPDEKLF
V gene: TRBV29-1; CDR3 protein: SARGDPEAF
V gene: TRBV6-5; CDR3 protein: ASGTGEKAGELF
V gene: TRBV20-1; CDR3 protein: SARRGGGEQY
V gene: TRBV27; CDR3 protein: ASRNEATSVAQY
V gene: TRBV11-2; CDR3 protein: ASGWGGQETQY
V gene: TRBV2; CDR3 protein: ASSALAAPREQY
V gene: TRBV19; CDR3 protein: ASATSGKETQY
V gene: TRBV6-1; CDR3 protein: ASSDGDGNTEAF
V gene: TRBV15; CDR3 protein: ATSGRPKLELF